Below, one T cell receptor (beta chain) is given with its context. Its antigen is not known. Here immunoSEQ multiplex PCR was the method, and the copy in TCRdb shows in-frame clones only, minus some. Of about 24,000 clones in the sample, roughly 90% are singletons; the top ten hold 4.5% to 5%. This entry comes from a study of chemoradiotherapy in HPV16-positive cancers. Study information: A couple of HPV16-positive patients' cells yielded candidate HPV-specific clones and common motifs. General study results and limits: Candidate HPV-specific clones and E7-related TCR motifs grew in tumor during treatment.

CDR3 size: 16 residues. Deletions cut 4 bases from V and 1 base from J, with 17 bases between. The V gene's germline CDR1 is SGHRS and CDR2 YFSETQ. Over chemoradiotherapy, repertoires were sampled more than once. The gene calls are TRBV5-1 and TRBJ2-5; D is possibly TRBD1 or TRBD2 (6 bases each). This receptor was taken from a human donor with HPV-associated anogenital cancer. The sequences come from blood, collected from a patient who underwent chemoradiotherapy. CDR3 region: CASSPRLRGAQETQYF. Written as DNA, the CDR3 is TGCGCCAGCAGCCCACGACTTAGGGGGGCCCAAGAGACCCAGTACTTC.